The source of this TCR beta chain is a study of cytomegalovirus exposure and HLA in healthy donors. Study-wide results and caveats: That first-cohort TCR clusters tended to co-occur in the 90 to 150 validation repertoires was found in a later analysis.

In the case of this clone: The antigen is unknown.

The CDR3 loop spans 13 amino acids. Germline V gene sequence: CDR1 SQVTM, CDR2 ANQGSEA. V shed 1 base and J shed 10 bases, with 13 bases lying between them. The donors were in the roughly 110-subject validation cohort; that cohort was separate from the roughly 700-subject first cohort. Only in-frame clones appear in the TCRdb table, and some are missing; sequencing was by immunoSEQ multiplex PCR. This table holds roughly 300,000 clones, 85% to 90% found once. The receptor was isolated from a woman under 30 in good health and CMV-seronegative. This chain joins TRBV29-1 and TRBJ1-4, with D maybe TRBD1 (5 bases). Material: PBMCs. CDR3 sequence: CSVEVDSSRKLFF. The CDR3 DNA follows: TGCAGCGTTGAAGTCGACAGTTCGCGAAAACTGTTTTTT.